The clone carrying this T cell receptor (beta chain) was found a few times. Its target is unknown. The data were taken from a study of blood T cells in healthy people across ages. The study's findings and limits: Age advanced and TCR beta diversity per million T cells fell, roughly linearly.

For the second PCR, which ran for roughly 7 to 11 cycles, a sample-barcoded 5' primer and a J-beta primer mix were used. Each CDR3 protein is one row after TCRdb ran MiXCR on the 5' RACE reads. This table has hundreds of thousands of distinct CDR3 sequences, about 30% appearing once. This CDR3 region has 14 residues. V lost 5 bases and J lost 5, with 16 bases in between. The germline V gene has CDR1 GTSNPN and CDR2 SVGIG (reference sequence). Every participating donor contributed roughly 9.6 milliliters of peripheral blood through a draw. The V and J genes are TRBV30 and TRBJ1-5; D gene uncertain. Material: blood. The receptor was derived from a woman older than 75 in good health. The chain's CDR3 is CAWGRGGLDQPQHF. CDR3 bases: TGTGCCTGGGGCCGGGGAGGATTAGATCAGCCCCAGCATTTT.